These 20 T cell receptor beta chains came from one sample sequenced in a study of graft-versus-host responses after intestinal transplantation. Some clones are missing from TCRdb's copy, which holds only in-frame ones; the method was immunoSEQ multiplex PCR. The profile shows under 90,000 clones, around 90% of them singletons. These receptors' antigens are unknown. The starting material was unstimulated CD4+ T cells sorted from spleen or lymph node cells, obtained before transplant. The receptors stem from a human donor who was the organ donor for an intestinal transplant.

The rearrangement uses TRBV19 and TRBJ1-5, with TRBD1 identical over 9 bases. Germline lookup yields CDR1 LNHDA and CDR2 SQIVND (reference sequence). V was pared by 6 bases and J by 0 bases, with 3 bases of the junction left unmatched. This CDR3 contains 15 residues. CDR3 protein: CASRTGGISNQPQHF. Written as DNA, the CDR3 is TGTGCCAGTAGAACAGGGGGCATTAGCAATCAGCCCCAGCATTTT. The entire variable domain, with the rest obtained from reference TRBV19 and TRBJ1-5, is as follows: DGGITQSPKYLFRKEGQNVTLSCEQNLNHDAMYWYRQDPGQGLRLIYYSQIVNDFQKGDIAEGYSVSREKKESFPLTVTSAQKNPTAFYLCASRTGGISNQPQHFGDGTRLSIL.

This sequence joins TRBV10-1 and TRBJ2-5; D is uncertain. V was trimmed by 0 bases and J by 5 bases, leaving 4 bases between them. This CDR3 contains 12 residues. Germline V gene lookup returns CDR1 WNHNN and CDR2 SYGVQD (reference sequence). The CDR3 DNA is TGCGCCAGCAGTGAGTCCTCGGAGACCCAGTACTTC. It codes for CASSESSETQYF.

CDR3 loop: CAIKGRRTSGEGQETQYF. CDR3 DNA sequence: TGTGCCATAAAAGGGCGGAGGACTAGCGGGGAAGGTCAAGAGACCCAGTACTTC. V is TRBV2 and J is TRBJ2-5; 12 bases map to TRBD2. Germline V gene sequence: CDR1 SNHLY, CDR2 FYNNEI. V lost 10 bases and J lost 2; bases outside the gene matches: 17. The CDR3 length is 18 residues.

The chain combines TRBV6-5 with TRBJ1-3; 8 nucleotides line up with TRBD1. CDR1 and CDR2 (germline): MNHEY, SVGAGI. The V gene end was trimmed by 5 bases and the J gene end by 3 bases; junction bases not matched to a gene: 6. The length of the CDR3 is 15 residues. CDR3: CASSTRTGSGNTIYF. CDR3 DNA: TGTGCCAGCAGTACCCGGACAGGGAGTGGAAACACCATATATTTT.

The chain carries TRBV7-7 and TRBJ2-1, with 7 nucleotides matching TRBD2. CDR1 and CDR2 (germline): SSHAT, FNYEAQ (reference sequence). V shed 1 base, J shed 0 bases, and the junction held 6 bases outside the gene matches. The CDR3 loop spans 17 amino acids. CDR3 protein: CASSLVCSGPSYNEQFF. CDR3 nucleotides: TGTGCCAGCAGCTTAGTATGTAGCGGGCCCTCCTACAATGAGCAGTTCTTC. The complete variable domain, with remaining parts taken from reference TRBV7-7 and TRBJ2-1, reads GAGVSQSPRYKVTKRGQDVTLRCDPISSHATLYWYQQALGQGPEFLTYFNYEAQPDKSGLPSDRFSAERPEGSISTLTIQRTEQRDSAMYRCASSLVCSGPSYNEQFFGPGTRLTVL.

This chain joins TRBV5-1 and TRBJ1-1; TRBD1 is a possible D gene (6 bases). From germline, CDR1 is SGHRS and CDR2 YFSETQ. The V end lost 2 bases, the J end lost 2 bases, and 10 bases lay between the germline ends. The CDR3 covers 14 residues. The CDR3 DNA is TGCGCCAGCAGCTTTGGGGGACAAAACACTGAAGCTTTCTTT. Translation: CASSFGGQNTEAFF.

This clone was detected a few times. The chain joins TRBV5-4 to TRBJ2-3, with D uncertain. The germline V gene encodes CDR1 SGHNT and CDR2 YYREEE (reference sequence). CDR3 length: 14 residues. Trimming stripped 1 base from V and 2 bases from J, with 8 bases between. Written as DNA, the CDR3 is TGTGCCAGCAGCTTGCTCCCTTCCACAGATACGCAGTATTTT. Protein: CASSLLPSTDTQYF. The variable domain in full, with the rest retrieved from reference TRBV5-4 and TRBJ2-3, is ETGVTQSPTHLIKTRGQQVTLRCSSQSGHNTVSWYQQALGQGPQFIFQYYREEENGRGNFPPRFSGLQFPNYSSELNVNALELDDSALYLCASSLLPSTDTQYFGPGTRLTVL.

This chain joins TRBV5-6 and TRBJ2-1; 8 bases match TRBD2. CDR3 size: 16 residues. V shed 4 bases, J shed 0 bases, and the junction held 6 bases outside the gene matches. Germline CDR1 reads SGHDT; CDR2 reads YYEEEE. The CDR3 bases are TGTGCCAGCAGCCGGACGACTAGCGTCTCCTACAATGAGCAGTTCTTC. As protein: CASSRTTSVSYNEQFF.

CDR3 bases: TGTGCCAGTAGTATAACGGGACTGTACGAGCAGTACTTC. This gives the protein CASSITGLYEQYF. V and J are TRBV19 and TRBJ2-5, with a tentative D call TRBD2 (6 bases). The DNA end is a closer match to TRBJ2-7, so the J assignment may be wrong. Germline V lookup: CDR1 LNHDA, CDR2 SQIVND (reference sequence). This CDR3 comprises 13 residues.

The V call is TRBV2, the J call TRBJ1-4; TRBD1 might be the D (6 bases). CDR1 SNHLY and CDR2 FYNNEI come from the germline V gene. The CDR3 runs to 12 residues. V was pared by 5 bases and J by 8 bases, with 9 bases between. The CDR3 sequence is CASSKQGEKLFF. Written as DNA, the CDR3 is TGTGCCAGCAGTAAACAGGGAGAAAAACTGTTTTTT.

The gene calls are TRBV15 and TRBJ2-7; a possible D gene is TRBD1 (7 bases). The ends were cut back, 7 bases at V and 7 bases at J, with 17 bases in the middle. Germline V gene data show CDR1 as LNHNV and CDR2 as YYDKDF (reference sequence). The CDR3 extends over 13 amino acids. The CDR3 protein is CATTNRGLGEQYF. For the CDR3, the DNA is TGTGCCACCACAAACAGGGGACTCGGGGAGCAGTACTTC. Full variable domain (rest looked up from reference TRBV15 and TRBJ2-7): DAMVIQNPRYQVTQFGKPVTLSCSQTLNHNVMYWYQQKSSQAPKLLFHYYDKDFNNEADTPDNFQSRRPNTSFCFLDIRSPGLGDTAMYLCATTNRGLGEQYFGPGTRLTVT.

CDR3 protein: CASSLAALAGPSYEQYF. CDR3 in DNA: TGTGCCAGCAGCTTAGCGGCTCTAGCGGGGCCGTCCTACGAGCAGTACTTC. The rearrangement links TRBV7-2 to TRBJ2-7, with 9 bases that match TRBD2. J gave up 1 base and V 0 bases, and 7 bases lay outside the gene matches. CDR3 length equals 17 residues. The germline V gene encodes CDR1 SGHTA and CDR2 FQGNSA.

The CDR3 loop reads CASSVRTGGYGYTF. Written as DNA, the CDR3 is TGTGCCAGCAGCGTGCGGACAGGGGGCTATGGCTACACCTTC. The chain joins TRBV9 to TRBJ1-2, with TRBD1 identical over 10 bases. The V gene end was trimmed by 2 bases and the J gene end by 4 bases; junction bases not matched to a gene: 2. This CDR3 is built from 14 residues. Germline V gives CDR1 SGDLS, CDR2 YYNGEE.

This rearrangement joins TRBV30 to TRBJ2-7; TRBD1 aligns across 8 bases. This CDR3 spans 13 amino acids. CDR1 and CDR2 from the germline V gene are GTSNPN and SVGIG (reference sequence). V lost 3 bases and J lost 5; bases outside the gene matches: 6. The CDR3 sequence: CAWRRTGFDEQYF. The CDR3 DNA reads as TGTGCCTGGAGGCGGACAGGGTTCGACGAGCAGTACTTC.

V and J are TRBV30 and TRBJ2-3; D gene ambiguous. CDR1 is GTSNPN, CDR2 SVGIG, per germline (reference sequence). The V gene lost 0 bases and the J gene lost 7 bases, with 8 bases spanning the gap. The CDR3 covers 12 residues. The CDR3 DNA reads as TGTGCCTGGAGTGTACCCAGGCATACGCAGTATTTT. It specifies CAWSVPRHTQYF.

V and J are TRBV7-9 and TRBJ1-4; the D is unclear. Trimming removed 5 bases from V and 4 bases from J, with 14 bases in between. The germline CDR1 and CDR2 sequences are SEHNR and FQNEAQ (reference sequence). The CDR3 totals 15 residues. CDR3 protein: CASSIDRLGNEKLFF. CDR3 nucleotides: TGTGCCAGCAGCATAGATCGACTAGGTAATGAAAAACTGTTTTTT.

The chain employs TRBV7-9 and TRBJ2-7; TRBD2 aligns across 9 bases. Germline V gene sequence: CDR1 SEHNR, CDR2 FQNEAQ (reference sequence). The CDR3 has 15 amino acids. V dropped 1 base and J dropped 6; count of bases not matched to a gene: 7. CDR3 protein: CASSLGAGGLVEQYF. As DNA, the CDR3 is TGTGCCAGCAGCTTAGGAGCGGGAGGTCTGGTCGAGCAGTACTTC. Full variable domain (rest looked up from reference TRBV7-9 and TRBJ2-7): DTGVSQNPRHKITKRGQNVTFRCDPISEHNRLYWYRQTLGQGPEFLTYFQNEAQLEKSRLLSDRFSAERPKGSFSTLEIQRTEQGDSAMYLCASSLGAGGLVEQYFGPGTRLTVT.

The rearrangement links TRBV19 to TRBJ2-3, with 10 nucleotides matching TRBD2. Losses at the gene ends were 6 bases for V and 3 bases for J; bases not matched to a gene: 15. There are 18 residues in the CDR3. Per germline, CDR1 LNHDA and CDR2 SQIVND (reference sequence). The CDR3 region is CASSNQGLASGSTDTQYF. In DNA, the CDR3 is TGTGCCAGTAGCAACCAGGGGTTGGCTAGCGGGAGTACAGATACGCAGTATTTT.

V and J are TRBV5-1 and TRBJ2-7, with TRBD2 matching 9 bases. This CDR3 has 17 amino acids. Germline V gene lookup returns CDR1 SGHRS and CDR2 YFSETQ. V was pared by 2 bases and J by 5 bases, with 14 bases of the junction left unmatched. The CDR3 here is CASSFKGLAGRNDEQYF. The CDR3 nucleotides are TGCGCCAGCAGCTTTAAAGGCCTAGCGGGACGGAATGACGAGCAGTACTTC.

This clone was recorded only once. The CDR3 spells CSVDKQGPTDTQYF. CDR3 DNA sequence: TGCAGCGTAGATAAACAGGGACCCACAGATACGCAGTATTTT. The rearrangement links TRBV29-1 to TRBJ2-3; possibly TRBD1 for D (6 bases). V was pared by 6 bases and J by 2 bases, with 15 bases between. CDR3 length: 14 residues. Germline-derived CDR1 and CDR2 are SQVTM and ANQGSEA.